This T cell receptor (beta chain) was found in a study of cytomegalovirus exposure and HLA in healthy donors. The overall study: In a previous analysis, 117 million unique TCR beta sequences were found from 170 million or so T cells.

Study-level findings and limits: One variant, a missense change in DCLRE1C, was linked in a later analysis to TCR beta V- and J-gene trimming.

The sample holds a few counts of this clone. Its specificity is unknown. Both 60 Vbeta primers and 13 Jbeta primers went into the PCR. Sequencing used immunoSEQ multiplex PCR; TCRdb keeps in-frame clones, though not all of them. The table records 150,000 to 200,000 clones, about four fifths of them present only once. The source material was PBMCs. This receptor was identified in a woman between 25 and 40 years old in good health and CMV-seronegative.

The CDR3 coding sequence is TGTGCCAGCAGACGACAGCTCCAAGAGACCCAGTACTTC. Translated: CASRRQLQETQYF. This chain links TRBV2 with TRBJ2-5; tentative D call: TRBD1 (5 bases). This CDR3 contains 13 residues. The V end was cut by 6 bases, the J end by 1 base, with 9 bases between. In germline, CDR1 is SNHLY, CDR2 FYNNEI.